This T cell receptor beta chain is from a study of control samples from healthy donors and cancer patients. V shed 3 bases and J 6 bases; nucleotides not matched to a gene: 8. CDR3 length: 15 residues. In germline, CDR1 is MNHNS, CDR2 SASEGT. Here immunoSEQ multiplex PCR was the method, and the copy in TCRdb shows in-frame clones only, minus some. Among around 250,000 clones listed, around 80% were seen once. This clonotype originated in a woman in her fifties or sixties with lung cancer. V and J are TRBV6-1 and TRBJ2-1; 7 nucleotides agree with TRBD2. The source material was PBMCs. This CDR3 is CASSDPDPGGNEQFF. The CDR3, as DNA: TGTGCCAGCAGTGACCCTGACCCGGGGGGCAATGAGCAGTTCTTC.